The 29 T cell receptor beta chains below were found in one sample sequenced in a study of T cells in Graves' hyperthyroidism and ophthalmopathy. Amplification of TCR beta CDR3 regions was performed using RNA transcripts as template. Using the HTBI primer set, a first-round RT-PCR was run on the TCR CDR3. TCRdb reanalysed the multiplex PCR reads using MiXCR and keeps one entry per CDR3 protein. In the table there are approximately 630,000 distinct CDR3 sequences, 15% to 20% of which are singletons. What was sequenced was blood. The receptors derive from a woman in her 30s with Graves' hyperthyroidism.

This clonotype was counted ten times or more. The CDR3 DNA is TGCAGCGACCCAACTTACGAGCAGTACTTC. Amino acid sequence: CSDPTYEQYF. The chain joins TRBV29-1 to TRBJ2-7; no clear D. There are 10 residues in the CDR3. Germline values: CDR1 SQVTM, CDR2 ANQGSEA. The V gene lost 7 bases and the J gene lost 4 bases, with 8 bases spanning the gap.

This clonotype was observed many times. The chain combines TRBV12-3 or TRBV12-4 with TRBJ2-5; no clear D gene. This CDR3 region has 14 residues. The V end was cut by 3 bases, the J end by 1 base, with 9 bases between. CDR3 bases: TGTGCCAGCAGTTTTGATACCGCCCAAGAGACCCAGTACTTC. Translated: CASSFDTAQETQYF.

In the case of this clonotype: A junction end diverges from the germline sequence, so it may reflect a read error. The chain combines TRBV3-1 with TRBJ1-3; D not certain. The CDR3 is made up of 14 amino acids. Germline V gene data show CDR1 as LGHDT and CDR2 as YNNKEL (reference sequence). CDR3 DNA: TGTGCCAGCAGCCAACAGTCCTCTGGAAACACCATACATTTT. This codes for CASSQQSSGNTIHF.

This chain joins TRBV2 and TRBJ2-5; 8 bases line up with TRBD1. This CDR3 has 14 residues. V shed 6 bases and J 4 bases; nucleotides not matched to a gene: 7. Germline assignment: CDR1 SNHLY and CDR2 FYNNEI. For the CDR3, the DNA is TGTGCCAGCAGCCGACAGGGGTTGGGAGAGACCCAGTACTTC. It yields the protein CASSRQGLGETQYF.

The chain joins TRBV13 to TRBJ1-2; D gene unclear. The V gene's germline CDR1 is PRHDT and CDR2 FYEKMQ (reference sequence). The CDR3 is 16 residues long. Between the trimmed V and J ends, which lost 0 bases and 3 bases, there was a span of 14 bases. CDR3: CASSLGTLTADYGYTF. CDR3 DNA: TGTGCCAGCAGCTTAGGCACGTTGACGGCTGACTATGGCTACACCTTC.

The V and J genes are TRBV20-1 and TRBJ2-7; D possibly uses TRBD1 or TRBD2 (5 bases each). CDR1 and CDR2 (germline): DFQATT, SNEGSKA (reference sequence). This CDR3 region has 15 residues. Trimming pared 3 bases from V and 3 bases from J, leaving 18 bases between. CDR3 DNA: TGCAGTGCTAGCGGGGCCCAGTTAATCGGCTACGAGCAGTACTTC. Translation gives CSASGAQLIGYEQYF.

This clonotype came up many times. The CDR3 nucleotides are TGTGCCTGGAGTGTAGCGGCCTATGGCTACACCTTC. Translated: CAWSVAAYGYTF. The V call is TRBV30, the J call TRBJ1-2; no definite D call. In germline, CDR1 is GTSNPN, CDR2 SVGIG (reference sequence). The CDR3 extends over 12 amino acids. With 0 bases removed from V and 4 bases from J, the gap between germline ends came to 6 bases.

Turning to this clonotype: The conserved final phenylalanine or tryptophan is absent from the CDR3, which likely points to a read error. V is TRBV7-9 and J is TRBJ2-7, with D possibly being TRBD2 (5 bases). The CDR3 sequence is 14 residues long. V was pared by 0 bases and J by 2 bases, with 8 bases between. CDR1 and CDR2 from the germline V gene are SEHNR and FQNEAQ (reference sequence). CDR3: CASSLASEAYEQYL. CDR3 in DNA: TGTGCCAGCAGCTTAGCTAGCGAAGCCTACGAGCAGTACCTC.

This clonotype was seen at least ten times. CDR3 in amino acids: CASSVVGTSRGNEQFF. CDR3 bases: TGTGCCAGCAGTGTAGTAGGGACTAGCAGGGGCAATGAGCAGTTCTTC. The rearrangement uses TRBV6-1 and TRBJ2-1; 9 bases match TRBD2. The germline V gene encodes CDR1 MNHNS and CDR2 SASEGT. The CDR3 contains 16 residues. V lost 4 bases to trimming and J lost 6 bases; unmatched junction nucleotides: 10.

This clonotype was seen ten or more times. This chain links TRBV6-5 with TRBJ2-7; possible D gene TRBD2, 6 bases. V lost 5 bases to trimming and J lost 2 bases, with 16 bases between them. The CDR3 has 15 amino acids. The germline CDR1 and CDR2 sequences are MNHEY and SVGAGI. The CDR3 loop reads CASSTLGTSTYEQYF. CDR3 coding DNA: TGTGCCAGCAGTACTCTCGGGACTTCCACCTACGAGCAGTACTTC.

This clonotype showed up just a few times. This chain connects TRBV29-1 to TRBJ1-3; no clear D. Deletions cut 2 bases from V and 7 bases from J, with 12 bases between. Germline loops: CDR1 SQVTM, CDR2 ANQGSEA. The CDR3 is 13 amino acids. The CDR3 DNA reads TGCAGCGTTGAATCCAGGTTGCGGAACACCATATATTTT. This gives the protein CSVESRLRNTIYF.

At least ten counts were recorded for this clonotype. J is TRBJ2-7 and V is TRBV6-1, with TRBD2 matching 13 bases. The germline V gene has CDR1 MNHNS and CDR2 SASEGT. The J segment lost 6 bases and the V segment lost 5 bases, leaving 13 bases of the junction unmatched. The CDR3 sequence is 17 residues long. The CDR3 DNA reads TGTGCCAGCAGTACCCGACCGAGGACTAGCGGGAGAATCGAGCAGTACTTC. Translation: CASSTRPRTSGRIEQYF.

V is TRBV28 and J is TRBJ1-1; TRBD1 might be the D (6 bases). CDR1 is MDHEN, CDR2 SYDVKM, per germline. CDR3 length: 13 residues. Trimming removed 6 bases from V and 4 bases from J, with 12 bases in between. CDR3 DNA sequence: TGTGCCAGCAGGGACAGTGGGTTCACTGAAGCTTTCTTT. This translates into CASRDSGFTEAFF.

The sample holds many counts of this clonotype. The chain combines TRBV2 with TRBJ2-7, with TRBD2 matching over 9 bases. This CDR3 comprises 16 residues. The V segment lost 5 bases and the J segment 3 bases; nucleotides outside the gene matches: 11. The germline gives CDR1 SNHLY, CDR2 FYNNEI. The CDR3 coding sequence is TGTGCCAGCAGTCCAAATCCGGCGGGAGGGAGCTACGAGCAGTACTTC. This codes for CASSPNPAGGSYEQYF.

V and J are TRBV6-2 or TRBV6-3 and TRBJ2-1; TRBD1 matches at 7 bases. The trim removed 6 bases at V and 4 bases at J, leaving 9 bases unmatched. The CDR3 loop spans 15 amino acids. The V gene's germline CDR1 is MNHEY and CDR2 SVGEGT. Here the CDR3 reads CASSRQGPLYNEQFF. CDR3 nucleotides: TGTGCCAGCAGCCGACAGGGTCCCTTATACAATGAGCAGTTCTTC.

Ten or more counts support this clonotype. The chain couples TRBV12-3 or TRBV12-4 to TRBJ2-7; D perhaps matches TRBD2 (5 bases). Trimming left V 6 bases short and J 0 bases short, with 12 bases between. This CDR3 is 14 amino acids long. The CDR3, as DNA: TGTGCCAGCAGGAAGGTGGGGAGCTCCTACGAGCAGTACTTC. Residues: CASRKVGSSYEQYF.

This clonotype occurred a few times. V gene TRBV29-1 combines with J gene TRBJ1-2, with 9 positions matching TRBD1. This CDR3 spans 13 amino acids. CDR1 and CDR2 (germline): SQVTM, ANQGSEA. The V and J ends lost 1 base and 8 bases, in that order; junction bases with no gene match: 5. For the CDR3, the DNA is TGCAGCGTTGAAGTTAGGACAGGGGAGGGCTACACCTTC. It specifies CSVEVRTGEGYTF.

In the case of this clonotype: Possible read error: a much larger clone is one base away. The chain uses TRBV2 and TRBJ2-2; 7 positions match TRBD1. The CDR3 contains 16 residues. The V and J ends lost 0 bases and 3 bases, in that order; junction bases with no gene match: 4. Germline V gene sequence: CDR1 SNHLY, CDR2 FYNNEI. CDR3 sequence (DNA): TGTGCCAGCAGTGAAGCCAGCCAGGGGGACACCGGGGAGCTGTTTTTT. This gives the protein CASSEASQGDTGELFF.

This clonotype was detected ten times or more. The CDR3 DNA reads as TGTGCCAGCAGTTACGGGACTAGCGGGATCTCCTACAATGAGCAGTTCTTC. Its translation: CASSYGTSGISYNEQFF. The chain couples TRBV6-5 to TRBJ2-1; 13 nucleotides line up with TRBD2. The germline V gene encodes CDR1 MNHEY and CDR2 SVGAGI. The ends lost 2 bases at V and 0 bases at J; junction bases unmatched: 1. This CDR3 spans 17 amino acids.

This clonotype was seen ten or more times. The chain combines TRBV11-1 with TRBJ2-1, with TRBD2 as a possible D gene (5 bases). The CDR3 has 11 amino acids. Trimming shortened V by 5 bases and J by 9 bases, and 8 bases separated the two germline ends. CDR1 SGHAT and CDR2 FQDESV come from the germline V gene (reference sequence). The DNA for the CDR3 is TGTGCCAGCAGCACCACTAGTGAGCAGTTCTTC. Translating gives CASSTTSEQFF.

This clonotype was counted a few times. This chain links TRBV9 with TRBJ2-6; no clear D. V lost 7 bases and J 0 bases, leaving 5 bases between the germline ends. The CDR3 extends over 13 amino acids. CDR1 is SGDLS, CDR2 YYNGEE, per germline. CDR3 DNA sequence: TGTGCCAGCTGCGACTCTGGGGCCAACGTCCTGACTTTC. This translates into CASCDSGANVLTF.

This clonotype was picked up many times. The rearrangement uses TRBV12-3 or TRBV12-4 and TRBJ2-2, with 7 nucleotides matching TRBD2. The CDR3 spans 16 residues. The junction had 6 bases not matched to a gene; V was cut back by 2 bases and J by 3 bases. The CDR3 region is CASSLSGGSDTGELFF. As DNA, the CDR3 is TGTGCCAGCAGTTTAAGCGGCGGGAGTGACACCGGGGAGCTGTTTTTT.

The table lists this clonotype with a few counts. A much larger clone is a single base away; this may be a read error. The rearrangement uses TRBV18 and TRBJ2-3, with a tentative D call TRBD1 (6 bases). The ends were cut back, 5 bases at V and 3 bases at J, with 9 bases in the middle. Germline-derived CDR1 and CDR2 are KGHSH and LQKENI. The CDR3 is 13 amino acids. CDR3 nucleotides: TGTGCCAGCTCATGCGACAGGACAGATACGCAGTATTTT. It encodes CASSCDRTDTQYF.

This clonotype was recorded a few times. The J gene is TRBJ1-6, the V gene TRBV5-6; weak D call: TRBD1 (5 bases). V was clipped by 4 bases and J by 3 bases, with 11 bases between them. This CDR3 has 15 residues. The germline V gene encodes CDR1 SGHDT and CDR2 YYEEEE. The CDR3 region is CASSHRGVYNSPLHF. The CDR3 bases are TGTGCCAGCAGCCACCGGGGCGTCTATAATTCACCCCTCCACTTT.

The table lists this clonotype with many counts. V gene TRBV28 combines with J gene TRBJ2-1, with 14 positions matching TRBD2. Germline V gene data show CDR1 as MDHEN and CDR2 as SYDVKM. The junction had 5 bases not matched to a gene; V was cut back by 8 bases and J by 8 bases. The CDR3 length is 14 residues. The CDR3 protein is CASSGTSGRYEQFF. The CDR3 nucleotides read TGTGCCAGCTCGGGGACTAGCGGGAGATATGAGCAGTTCTTC.

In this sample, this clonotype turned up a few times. In DNA form, the CDR3 reads TGTGCCAGCAGTTACCCGGGACTAGCGGGGAACAATGAGCAGTTCTTC. Protein: CASSYPGLAGNNEQFF. The V gene is TRBV6-2 or TRBV6-3, the J gene TRBJ2-1; the match to TRBD2 covers 13 bases. CDR3 length equals 16 residues. V lost 2 bases and J lost 5; bases outside the gene matches: 3. The germline CDR1 and CDR2 sequences are MNHEY and SVGEGT.

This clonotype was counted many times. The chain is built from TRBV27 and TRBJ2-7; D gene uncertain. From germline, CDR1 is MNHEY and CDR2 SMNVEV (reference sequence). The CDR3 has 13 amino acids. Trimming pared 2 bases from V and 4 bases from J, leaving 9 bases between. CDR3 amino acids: CASSLGSFYEQYF. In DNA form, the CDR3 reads TGTGCCAGCAGTTTAGGCAGCTTTTACGAGCAGTACTTC.

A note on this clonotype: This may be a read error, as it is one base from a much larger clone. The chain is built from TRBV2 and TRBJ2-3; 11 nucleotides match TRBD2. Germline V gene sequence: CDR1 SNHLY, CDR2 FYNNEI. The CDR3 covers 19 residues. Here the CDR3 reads CASSGWLAGGRYLTDPQYF. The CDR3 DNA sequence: TGTGCCAGCAGTGGGTGGCTAGCGGGAGGAAGATACCTCACAGATCCGCAGTATTTT.

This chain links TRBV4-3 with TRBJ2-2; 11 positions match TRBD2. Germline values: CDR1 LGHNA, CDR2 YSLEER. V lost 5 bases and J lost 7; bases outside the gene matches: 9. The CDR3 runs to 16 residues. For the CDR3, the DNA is TGCGCCAGCAGCGTAACTAGCGGGAGACTGGGCGGGGAGCTGTTTTTT. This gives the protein CASSVTSGRLGGELFF.